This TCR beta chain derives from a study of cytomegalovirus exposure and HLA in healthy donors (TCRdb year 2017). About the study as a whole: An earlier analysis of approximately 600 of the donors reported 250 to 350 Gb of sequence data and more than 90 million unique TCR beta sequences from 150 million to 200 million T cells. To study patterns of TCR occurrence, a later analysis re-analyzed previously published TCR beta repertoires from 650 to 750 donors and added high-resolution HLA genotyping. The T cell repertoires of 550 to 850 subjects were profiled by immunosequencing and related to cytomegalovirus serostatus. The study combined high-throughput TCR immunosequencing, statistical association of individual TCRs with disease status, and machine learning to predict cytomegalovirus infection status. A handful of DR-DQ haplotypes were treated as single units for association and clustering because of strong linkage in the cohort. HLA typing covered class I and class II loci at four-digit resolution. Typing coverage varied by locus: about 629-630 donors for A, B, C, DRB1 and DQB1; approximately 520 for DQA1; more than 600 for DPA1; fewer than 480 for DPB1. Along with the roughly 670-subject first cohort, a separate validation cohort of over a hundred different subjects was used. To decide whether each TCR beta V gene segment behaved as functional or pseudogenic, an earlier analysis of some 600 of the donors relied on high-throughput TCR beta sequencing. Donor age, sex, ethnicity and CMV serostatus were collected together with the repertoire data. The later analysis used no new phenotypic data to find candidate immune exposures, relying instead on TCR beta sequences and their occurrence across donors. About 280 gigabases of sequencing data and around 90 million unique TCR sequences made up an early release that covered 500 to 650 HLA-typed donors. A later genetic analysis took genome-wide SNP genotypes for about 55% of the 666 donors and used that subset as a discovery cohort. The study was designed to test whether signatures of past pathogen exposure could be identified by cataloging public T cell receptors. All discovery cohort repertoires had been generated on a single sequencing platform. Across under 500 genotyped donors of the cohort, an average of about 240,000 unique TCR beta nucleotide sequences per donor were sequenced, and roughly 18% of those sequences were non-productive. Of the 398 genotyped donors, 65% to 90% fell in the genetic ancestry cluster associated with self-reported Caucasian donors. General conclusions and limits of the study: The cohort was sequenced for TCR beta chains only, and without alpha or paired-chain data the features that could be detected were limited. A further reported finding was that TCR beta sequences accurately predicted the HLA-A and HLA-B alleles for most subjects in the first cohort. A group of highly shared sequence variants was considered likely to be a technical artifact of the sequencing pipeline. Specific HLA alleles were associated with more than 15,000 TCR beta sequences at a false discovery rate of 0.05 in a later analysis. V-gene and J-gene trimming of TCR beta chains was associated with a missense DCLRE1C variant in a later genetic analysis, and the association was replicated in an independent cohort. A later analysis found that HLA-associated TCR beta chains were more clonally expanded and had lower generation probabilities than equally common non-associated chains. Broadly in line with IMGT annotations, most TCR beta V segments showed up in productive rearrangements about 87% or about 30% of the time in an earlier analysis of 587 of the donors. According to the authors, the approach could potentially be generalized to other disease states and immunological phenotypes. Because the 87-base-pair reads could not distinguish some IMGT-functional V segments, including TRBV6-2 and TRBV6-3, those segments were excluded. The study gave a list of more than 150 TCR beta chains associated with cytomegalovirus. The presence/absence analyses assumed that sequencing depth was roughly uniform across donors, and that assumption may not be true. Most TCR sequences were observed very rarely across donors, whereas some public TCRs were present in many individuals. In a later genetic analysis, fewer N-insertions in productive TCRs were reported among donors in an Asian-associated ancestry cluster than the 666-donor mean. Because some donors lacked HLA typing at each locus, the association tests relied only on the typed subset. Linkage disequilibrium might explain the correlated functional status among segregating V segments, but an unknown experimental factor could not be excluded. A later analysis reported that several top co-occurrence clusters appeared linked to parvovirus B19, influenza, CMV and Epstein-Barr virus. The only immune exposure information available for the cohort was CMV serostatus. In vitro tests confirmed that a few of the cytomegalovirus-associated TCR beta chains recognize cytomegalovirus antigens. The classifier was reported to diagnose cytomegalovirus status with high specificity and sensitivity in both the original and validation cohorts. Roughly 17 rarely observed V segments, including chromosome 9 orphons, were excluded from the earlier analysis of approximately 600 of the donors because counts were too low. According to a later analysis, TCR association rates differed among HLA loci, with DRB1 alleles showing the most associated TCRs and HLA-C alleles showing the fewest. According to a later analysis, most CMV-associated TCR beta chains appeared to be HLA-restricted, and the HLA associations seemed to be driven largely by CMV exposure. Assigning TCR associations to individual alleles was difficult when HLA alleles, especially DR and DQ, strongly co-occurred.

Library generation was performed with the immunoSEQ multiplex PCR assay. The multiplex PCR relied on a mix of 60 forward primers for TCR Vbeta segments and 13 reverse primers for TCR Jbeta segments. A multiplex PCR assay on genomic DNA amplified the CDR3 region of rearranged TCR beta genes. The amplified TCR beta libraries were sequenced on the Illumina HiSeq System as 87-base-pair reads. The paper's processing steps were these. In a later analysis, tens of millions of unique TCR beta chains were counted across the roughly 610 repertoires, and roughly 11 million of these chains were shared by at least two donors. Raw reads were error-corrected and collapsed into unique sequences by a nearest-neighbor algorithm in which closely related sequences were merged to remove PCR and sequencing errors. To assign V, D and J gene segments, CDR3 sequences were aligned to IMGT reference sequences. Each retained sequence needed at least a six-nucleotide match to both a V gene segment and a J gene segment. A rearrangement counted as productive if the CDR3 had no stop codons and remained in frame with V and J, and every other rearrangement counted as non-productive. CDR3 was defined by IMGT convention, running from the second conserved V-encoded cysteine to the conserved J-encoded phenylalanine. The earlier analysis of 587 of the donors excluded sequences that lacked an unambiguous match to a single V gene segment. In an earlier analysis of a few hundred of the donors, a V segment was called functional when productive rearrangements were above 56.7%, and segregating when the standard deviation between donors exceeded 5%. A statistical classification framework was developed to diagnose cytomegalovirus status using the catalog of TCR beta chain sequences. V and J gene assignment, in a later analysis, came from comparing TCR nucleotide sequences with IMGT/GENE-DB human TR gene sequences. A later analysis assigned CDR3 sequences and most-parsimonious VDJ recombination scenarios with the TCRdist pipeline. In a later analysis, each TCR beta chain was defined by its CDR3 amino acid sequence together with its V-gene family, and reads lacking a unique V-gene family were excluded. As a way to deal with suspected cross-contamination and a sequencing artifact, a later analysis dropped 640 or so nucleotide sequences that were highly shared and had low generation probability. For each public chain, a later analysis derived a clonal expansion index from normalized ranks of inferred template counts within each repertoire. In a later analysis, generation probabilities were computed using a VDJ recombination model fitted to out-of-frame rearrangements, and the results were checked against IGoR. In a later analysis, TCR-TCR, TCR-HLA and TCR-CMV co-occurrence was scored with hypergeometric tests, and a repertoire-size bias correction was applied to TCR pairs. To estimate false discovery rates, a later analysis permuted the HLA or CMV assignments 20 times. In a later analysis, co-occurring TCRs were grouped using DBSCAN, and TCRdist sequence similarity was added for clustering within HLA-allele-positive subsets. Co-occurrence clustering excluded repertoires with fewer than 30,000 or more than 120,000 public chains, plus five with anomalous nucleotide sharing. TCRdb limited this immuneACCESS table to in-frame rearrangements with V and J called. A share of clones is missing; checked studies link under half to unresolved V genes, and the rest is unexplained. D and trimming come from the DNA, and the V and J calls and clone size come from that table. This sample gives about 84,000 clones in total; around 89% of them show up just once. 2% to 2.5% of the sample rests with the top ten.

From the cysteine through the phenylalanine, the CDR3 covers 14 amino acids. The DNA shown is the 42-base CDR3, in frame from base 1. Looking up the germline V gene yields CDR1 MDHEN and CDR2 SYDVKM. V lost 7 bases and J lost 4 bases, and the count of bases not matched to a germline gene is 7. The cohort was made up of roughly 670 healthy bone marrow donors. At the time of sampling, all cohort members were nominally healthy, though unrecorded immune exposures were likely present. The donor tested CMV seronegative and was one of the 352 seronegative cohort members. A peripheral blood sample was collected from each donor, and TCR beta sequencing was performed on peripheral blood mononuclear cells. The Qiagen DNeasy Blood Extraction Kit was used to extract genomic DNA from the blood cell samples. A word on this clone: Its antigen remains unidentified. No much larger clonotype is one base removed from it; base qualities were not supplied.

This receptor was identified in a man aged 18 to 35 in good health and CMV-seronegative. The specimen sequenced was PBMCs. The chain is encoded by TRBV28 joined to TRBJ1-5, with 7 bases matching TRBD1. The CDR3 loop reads CASKGQSSNQPQHF. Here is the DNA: TGTGCCAGCAAGGGACAGTCCTCAAATCAGCCCCAGCATTTT.